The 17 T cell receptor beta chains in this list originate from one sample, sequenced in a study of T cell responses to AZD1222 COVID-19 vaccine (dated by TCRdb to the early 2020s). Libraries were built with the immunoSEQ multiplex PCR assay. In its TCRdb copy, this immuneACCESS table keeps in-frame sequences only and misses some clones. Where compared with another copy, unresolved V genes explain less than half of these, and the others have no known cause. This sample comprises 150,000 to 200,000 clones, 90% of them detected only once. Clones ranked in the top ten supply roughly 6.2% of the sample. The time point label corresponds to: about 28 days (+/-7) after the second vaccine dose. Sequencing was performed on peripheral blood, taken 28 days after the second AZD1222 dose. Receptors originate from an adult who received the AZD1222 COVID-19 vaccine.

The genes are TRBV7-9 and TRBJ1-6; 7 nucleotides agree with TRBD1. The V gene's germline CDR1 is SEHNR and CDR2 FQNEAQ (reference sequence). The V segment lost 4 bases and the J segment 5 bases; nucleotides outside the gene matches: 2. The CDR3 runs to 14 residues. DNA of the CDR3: TGTGCCAGCAGCTCCGGGACAGATAATTCACCCCTCCACTTT. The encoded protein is CASSSGTDNSPLHF.

CDR3 sequence (DNA): TGTGCCAGCAGTCCCCGGGACAGGGAACGCTACACCTTC. It is translated as CASSPRDRERYTF. V gene TRBV6-5 combines with J gene TRBJ1-2; the match to TRBD1 covers 9 bases. The J segment lost 9 bases and the V segment lost 5 bases, leaving 7 bases of the junction unmatched. The CDR3 is 13 residues long. The germline gives CDR1 MNHEY, CDR2 SVGAGI.

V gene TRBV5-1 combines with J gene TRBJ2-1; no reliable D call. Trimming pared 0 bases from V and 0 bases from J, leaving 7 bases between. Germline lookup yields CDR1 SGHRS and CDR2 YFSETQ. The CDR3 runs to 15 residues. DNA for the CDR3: TGCGCCAGCAGCTTGGGGGTTAGCTCCTACAATGAGCAGTTCTTC. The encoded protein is CASSLGVSSYNEQFF.

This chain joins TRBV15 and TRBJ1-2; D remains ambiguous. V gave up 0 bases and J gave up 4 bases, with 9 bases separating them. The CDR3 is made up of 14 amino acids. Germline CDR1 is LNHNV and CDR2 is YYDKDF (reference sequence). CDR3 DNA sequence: TGTGCCACCAGCAGAGATTCCAGTAGCTATGGCTACACCTTC. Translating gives CATSRDSSSYGYTF. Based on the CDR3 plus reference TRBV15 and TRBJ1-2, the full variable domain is DAMVIQNPRYQVTQFGKPVTLSCSQTLNHNVMYWYQQKSSQAPKLLFHYYDKDFNNEADTPDNFQSRRPNTSFCFLDIRSPGLGDTAMYLCATSRDSSSYGYTFGSGTRLTVV.

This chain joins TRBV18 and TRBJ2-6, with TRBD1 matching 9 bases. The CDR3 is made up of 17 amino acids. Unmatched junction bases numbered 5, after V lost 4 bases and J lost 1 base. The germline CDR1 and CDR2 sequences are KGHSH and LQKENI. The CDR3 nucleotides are TGTGCCAGCTCACAGCCGGGACAGGGTTCTGGGGCCAACGTCCTGACTTTC. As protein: CASSQPGQGSGANVLTF.

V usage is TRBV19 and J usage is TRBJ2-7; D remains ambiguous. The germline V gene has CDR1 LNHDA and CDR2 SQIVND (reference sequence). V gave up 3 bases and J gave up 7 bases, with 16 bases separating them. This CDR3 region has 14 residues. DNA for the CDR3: TGTGCCAGTAGTATCTCCCCCACCATCGGGGAGCAGTACTTC. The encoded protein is CASSISPTIGEQYF.

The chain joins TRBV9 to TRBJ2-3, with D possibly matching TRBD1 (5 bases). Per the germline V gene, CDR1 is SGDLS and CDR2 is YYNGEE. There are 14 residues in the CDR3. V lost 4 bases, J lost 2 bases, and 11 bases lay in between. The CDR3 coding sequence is TGTGCCAGCAGCCCCCGGACATACACAGATACGCAGTATTTT. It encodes CASSPRTYTDTQYF.

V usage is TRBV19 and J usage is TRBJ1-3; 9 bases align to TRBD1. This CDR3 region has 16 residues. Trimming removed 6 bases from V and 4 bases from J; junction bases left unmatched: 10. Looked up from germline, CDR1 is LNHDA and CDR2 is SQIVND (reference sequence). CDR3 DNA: TGTGCCAGTAGCAACTCCGGGACAGGGAACGGAAACACCATATATTTT. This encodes CASSNSGTGNGNTIYF.

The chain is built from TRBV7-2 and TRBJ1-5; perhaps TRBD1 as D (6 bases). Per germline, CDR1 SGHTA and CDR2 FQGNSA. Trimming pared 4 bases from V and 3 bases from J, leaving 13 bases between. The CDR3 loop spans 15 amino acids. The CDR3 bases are TGTGCCAGCAGCTCACAGGGTGTAAACAATCAGCCCCAGCATTTT. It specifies CASSSQGVNNQPQHF.

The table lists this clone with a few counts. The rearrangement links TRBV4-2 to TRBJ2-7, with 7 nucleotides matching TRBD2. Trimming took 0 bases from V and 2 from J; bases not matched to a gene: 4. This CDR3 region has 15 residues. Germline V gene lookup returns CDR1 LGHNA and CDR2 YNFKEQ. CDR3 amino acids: CASSQEASGTYEQYF. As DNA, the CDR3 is TGTGCCAGCAGCCAAGAGGCTAGCGGAACCTACGAGCAGTACTTC.

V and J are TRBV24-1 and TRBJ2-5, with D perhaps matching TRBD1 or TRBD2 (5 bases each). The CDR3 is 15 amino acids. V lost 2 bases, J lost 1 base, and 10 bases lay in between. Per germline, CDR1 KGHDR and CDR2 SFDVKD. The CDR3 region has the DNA TGTGCCACCAGTGATTCCCGAGGGACCCAAGAGACCCAGTACTTC. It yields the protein CATSDSRGTQETQYF.

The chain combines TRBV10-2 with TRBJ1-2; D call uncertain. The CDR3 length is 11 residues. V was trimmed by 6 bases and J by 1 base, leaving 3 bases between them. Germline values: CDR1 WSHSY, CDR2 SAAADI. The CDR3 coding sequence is TGCGCCAGCAGCGTTAACTATGGCTACACCTTC. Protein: CASSVNYGYTF.

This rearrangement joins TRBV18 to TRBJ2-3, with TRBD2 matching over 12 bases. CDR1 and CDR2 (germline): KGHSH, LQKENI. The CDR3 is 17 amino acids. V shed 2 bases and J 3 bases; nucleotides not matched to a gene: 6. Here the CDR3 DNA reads TGTGCCAGCTCACCATTCCTGACTAGCGGGAGAACAGATACGCAGTATTTT. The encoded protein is CASSPFLTSGRTDTQYF.

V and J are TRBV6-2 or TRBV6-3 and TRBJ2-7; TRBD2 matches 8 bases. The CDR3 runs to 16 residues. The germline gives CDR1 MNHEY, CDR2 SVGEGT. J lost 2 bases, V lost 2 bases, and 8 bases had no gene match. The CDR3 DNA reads TGTGCCAGCAGTTACGCATCCAGCGGGAGTACCTACGAGCAGTACTTC. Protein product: CASSYASSGSTYEQYF.

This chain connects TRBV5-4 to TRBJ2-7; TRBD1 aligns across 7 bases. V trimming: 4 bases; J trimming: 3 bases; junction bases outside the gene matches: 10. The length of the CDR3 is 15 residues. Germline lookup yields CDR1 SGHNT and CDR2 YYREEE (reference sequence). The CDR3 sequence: CASSRQQGSGYEQYF. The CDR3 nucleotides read TGTGCCAGCAGCCGCCAACAGGGGTCAGGCTACGAGCAGTACTTC.

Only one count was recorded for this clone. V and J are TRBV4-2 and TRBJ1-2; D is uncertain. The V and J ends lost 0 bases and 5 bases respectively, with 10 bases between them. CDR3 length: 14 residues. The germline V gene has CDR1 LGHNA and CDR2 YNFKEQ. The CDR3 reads CASSQDRTAYGYTF. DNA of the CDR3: TGTGCCAGCAGCCAAGATCGTACGGCATATGGCTACACCTTC.

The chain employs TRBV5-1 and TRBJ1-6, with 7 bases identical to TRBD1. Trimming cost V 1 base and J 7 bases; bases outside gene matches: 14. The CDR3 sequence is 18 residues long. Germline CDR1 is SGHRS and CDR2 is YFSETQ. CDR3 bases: TGCGCCAGCAGCTTGAGGGGTTCCCAGGGGGGAATAAATTCACCCCTCCACTTT. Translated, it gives CASSLRGSQGGINSPLHF.